A selection of T cell receptor beta chains follows, all from one sample in a study of CD8+ T cells in alopecia areata. The protocol was immunoSEQ multiplex PCR, while the TCRdb copy is restricted to in-frame clones and leaves out a portion. The sample has about 110,000 clones; approximately 59% are singletons. Source material: CD8+ T cells sorted from blood. These receptor sequences come from a human donor in good health. Both conserved end residues are part of each CDR3. A D gene is named only where the DNA matches it firmly. Clone sizes are given selectively: once, few, many, or a class where the clone is expanded.

d_call,j_call,clone_size,v_call,cdr3_nt,cdr3_aa
TRBD1,TRBJ2-4,-,TRBV5-6,TGTGCCAGCAGCTTGGGCAGGGGGCGAAACATTCAGTACTTC,CASSLGRGRNIQYF
-,TRBJ2-2,few,TRBV25-1,TGTGCCAGCAGTGATCAGGCCAGAGACACCGGGGAGCTGTTTTTT,CASSDQARDTGELFF
-,TRBJ1-6,-,TRBV2,TGTGCCAGCAGTGACCATACAGTTCCTAATTCACCCCTCCACTTT,CASSDHTVPNSPLHF
-,TRBJ2-1,-,TRBV6-5,TGTGCCAGCAGCCCCTCCGACCCGGAGTTCAATGAGCAGTTCTTC,CASSPSDPEFNEQFF
TRBD1,TRBJ1-2,few,TRBV25-1,TGTGCCAGCAGTTTACCAGGGGGACACTACACCTTC,CASSLPGGHYTF
-,TRBJ2-7,-,TRBV4-1,TGCGCCAGCAGCCCCGGCCACTTAAGCTCCTACGAGCAGTACTTC,CASSPGHLSSYEQYF
TRBD2,TRBJ2-3,once,TRBV29-1,TGCAGCGTTGAAGATTATGGCGGGGGAAGGGATAGCACAGATACGCAGTATTTT,CSVEDYGGGRDSTDTQYF
TRBD1,TRBJ2-4,-,TRBV5-6,TGTGCCAGCAGCTTGGCCATTGGGGACAGGGGAACGAACATTCAGTACTTC,CASSLAIGDRGTNIQYF
-,TRBJ1-5,-,TRBV7-2,TGTGCCAGCAGCTTAGATCTTGCGGGCAATCAGCCCCAGCATTTT,CASSLDLAGNQPQHF
TRBD2,TRBJ2-7,many,TRBV5-6,TGTGCCAGCAGCTTGGGACTAGCGTTCGGCGAGCAGTACTTC,CASSLGLAFGEQYF
TRBD2,TRBJ2-2,-,TRBV29-1,TGCAGCGGTCTAGCGGGCGCGAACACCGGGGAGCTGTTTTTT,CSGLAGANTGELFF
-,TRBJ1-5,few,TRBV6-5,TGTGCCAGCAGTTACAAGGACGTCAATCAGCCCCAGCATTTT,CASSYKDVNQPQHF
TRBD1,TRBJ2-1,few,TRBV18,TGTGCCAGCTCACCCGACAGGGGGGTGGCGGGGAATGAGCAGTTCTTC,CASSPDRGVAGNEQFF
-,TRBJ2-7,-,TRBV29-1,TGCAGCGCGACGGGTACTAGTATATACGAGCAGTACTTC,CSATGTSIYEQYF
-,TRBJ1-4,-,TRBV4-1,TGCGCCAGCAGCGAATCAGGGGCAACTAATGAAAAACTGTTTTTT,CASSESGATNEKLFF
-,TRBJ2-7,-,TRBV9,TGTGCCAGCAGCGGGGCAGGGTACGAGCAGTACTTC,CASSGAGYEQYF
TRBD1,TRBJ1-1,-,TRBV4-3,TGCGCCAGCAGCCAAGGCCCGGGACAGGGGTACACTGAAGCTTTCTTT,CASSQGPGQGYTEAFF
-,TRBJ2-1,-,TRBV29-1,TGCAGCGTTGAACTGGGCGGGGGCCACAATGAGCAGTTCTTC,CSVELGGGHNEQFF
-,TRBJ2-4,once,TRBV15,TGTGCCACCAGCTCTGACGCCAAAAACATTCAGTACTTC,CATSSDAKNIQYF